Below are 23 T cell receptor beta chains sequenced from a single sample in a study of control samples from healthy donors and cancer patients (dated by TCRdb to the early 2020s). The library was generated by the immunoSEQ multiplex PCR assay. The clones in this table, taken by TCRdb from immuneACCESS, are in-frame only. Not every clone is retained; where verified, under half of the shortfall comes from an unresolved V gene, and the cause of the rest is unknown. The sample table shows some 150,000 clones, and 91% are seen once. The biggest ten clones account for less than 1.6% of the sample. Sequencing input: blood. The receptors originated from a woman younger than 45 in good health.

This chain uses TRBV30 with TRBJ2-5; 10 positions agree with TRBD2. Unmatched junction bases numbered 7, after V lost 2 bases and J lost 1 base. CDR1 is GTSNPN, CDR2 SVGIG, per germline (reference sequence). The CDR3 totals 16 residues. This CDR3 is CAWSFGSGRGQETQYF. The DNA of the CDR3 is TGTGCCTGGAGTTTCGGGAGCGGGAGGGGCCAAGAGACCCAGTACTTC.

The chain carries TRBV24-1 and TRBJ2-7; 10 nucleotides line up with TRBD2. The length of the CDR3 is 13 residues. CDR1 is KGHDR and CDR2 is SFDVKD in the germline V gene. After removal of 5 bases from V and 4 bases from J, the junction contained 1 base not matched to a gene. CDR3 residues: CATSGLAGYEQYF. CDR3 sequence (DNA): TGTGCCACCAGTGGACTAGCGGGTTACGAGCAGTACTTC.

This chain links TRBV7-2 with TRBJ1-1; the match to TRBD1 covers 7 bases. The CDR3 is 15 amino acids. Germline values: CDR1 SGHTA, CDR2 FQGNSA. V lost 2 bases to trimming and J lost 1 base; unmatched junction nucleotides: 4. CDR3 sequence reads: CASSLKGGGNTEAFF. The CDR3 bases are TGTGCCAGCAGCTTAAAAGGGGGCGGGAACACTGAAGCTTTCTTT.

The V and J genes are TRBV18 and TRBJ1-1; TRBD1 is a possible D gene (6 bases). V lost 4 bases and J lost 3, with 15 bases in between. Germline lookup yields CDR1 KGHSH and CDR2 LQKENI. This CDR3 has 15 residues. Here the CDR3 reads CASSRVRGEDTEAFF. Here the CDR3 DNA reads TGTGCCAGCTCACGGGTCAGGGGAGAGGACACTGAAGCTTTCTTT.

This clone was seen a single time. The chain is built from TRBV5-4 and TRBJ1-6; 9 bases fit TRBD1. Germline V CDR1 and CDR2: SGHNT, YYREEE (reference sequence). The CDR3 spans 14 residues. V trimming: 0 bases; J trimming: 8 bases; junction bases outside the gene matches: 0. This CDR3 reads CASSLGQGDSPLHF. In nucleotides, the CDR3 is TGTGCCAGCAGCTTGGGACAGGGGGATTCACCCCTCCACTTT. The whole variable domain, remainder taken from reference TRBV5-4 and TRBJ1-6, is ETGVTQSPTHLIKTRGQQVTLRCSSQSGHNTVSWYQQALGQGPQFIFQYYREEENGRGNFPPRFSGLQFPNYSSELNVNALELDDSALYLCASSLGQGDSPLHFGNGTRLTVT.

This chain connects TRBV28 to TRBJ1-5; D uncertain. V was pared by 2 bases and J by 7 bases, with 6 bases between. The CDR3 loop spans 12 amino acids. Germline CDR1 is MDHEN and CDR2 is SYDVKM. CDR3 residues: CASSLRRQPQHF. CDR3 coding DNA: TGTGCCAGCAGTTTACGGAGGCAGCCCCAGCATTTT.

This chain joins TRBV10-2 and TRBJ2-7; 13 bases map to TRBD2. The ends lost 2 bases at V and 3 bases at J; junction bases unmatched: 1. This CDR3 region has 15 residues. Germline V lookup: CDR1 WSHSY, CDR2 SAAADI. The CDR3 sequence is CASSERLAGGYEQYF. The CDR3 DNA follows: TGCGCCAGCAGTGAGCGACTAGCGGGAGGCTACGAGCAGTACTTC.

The V and J genes are TRBV9 and TRBJ1-4; D is unresolved. The germline CDR1 and CDR2 sequences are SGDLS and YYNGEE. V lost 4 bases and J 8 bases, leaving 15 bases between the germline ends. CDR3 size: 14 residues. CDR3 DNA sequence: TGTGCCAGCAGCACCACCCGGGAATGGGAAAAACTGTTTTTT. Protein product: CASSTTREWEKLFF.

As regards this clone: The sample holds other DNA sequences that translate to the same CDR3. The rearrangement joins TRBV6-5 to TRBJ1-1; TRBD1 might be the D (6 bases). The CDR3 is made up of 13 amino acids. Trimming stripped 1 base from V and 4 bases from J, with 7 bases between. Germline CDR1 and CDR2: MNHEY and SVGAGI. The CDR3 DNA reads as TGTGCCAGCAGTTACTTAGGGGGCACTGAAGCTTTCTTT. Encoded protein: CASSYLGGTEAFF.

The rearrangement links TRBV19 to TRBJ1-6; 7 bases match TRBD1. The CDR3 sequence is 13 residues long. The V segment lost 7 bases and the J segment 7 bases; nucleotides outside the gene matches: 4. Germline V gene lookup returns CDR1 LNHDA and CDR2 SQIVND (reference sequence). This CDR3 is CASTPDRNSPLHF. The CDR3, as DNA: TGTGCCAGTACCCCGGACAGGAATTCACCCCTCCACTTT.

A single count supports this clone. The chain employs TRBV6-5 and TRBJ1-1; 7 bases fit TRBD1. Germline loops: CDR1 MNHEY, CDR2 SVGAGI. This CDR3 has 15 residues. The junction had 6 bases not matched to a gene; V was cut back by 5 bases and J by 0 bases. The CDR3 loop is CASSTPTGMNTEAFF. DNA of the CDR3: TGTGCCAGCAGTACCCCGACAGGGATGAACACTGAAGCTTTCTTT.

The genes are TRBV23-1 and TRBJ1-1; 9 bases are a match to TRBD1. TRBV23-1 is an ORF, and what it does is uncertain. V lost 6 bases to trimming and J lost 0 bases; unmatched junction nucleotides: 5. CDR3 length: 15 amino acids. DNA of the CDR3: TGCGCCAGCAGCCGGGACAGGGTCATGAACACTGAAGCTTTCTTT. Protein: CASSRDRVMNTEAFF.

This rearrangement joins TRBV21-1 to TRBJ1-2. TRBV21-1 constitutes a pseudogene. The CDR3 has 14 amino acids. CDR3 in amino acids: CASSKVGGPYGYTF. The CDR3 coding sequence is TGTGCCAGCAGCAAAGTGGGGGGCCCCTATGGCTACACCTTC.

The chain has TRBV6-1 and TRBJ2-7, with D possibly being TRBD1 or TRBD2 (5 bases each). The germline V and J ends were trimmed by 0 bases and 0 bases, with 9 bases remaining between them. Germline assignment: CDR1 MNHNS and CDR2 SASEGT. This CDR3 spans 15 amino acids. CDR3 residues: CASSEASGSSYEQYF. Written as DNA, the CDR3 is TGTGCCAGCAGTGAAGCCTCAGGGAGCTCCTACGAGCAGTACTTC.

The rearrangement joins TRBV5-1 to TRBJ2-3, with 10 bases lining up with TRBD1. The V segment lost 1 base and the J segment 3 bases; nucleotides outside the gene matches: 11. The CDR3 spans 18 residues. CDR1 SGHRS and CDR2 YFSETQ come from the germline V gene. CDR3 nucleotide sequence: TGCGCCAGCAGCTTGCACAGGACAGGGGGGTACGAGACAGATACGCAGTATTTT. Translating it yields CASSLHRTGGYETDTQYF.

This sequence joins TRBV2 and TRBJ1-5; tentatively, D is TRBD1 (6 bases). The CDR3 extends over 13 amino acids. Germline V gene data show CDR1 as SNHLY and CDR2 as FYNNEI. V was pared by 5 bases and J by 4 bases, with 9 bases between. Here the CDR3 reads CASSSTGNQPQHF. For the CDR3, the DNA is TGTGCCAGCAGTTCCACAGGGAATCAGCCCCAGCATTTT.

This chain connects TRBV6-5 to TRBJ2-6; TRBD1 is a possible D gene (6 bases). The CDR3 length is 15 residues. The V end was cut by 10 bases, the J end by 0 bases, with 13 bases between. Germline CDR1 reads MNHEY; CDR2 reads SVGAGI. This chain's CDR3 is CAIPTGDSGANVLTF. DNA of the CDR3: TGTGCCATCCCGACAGGCGACTCTGGGGCCAACGTCCTGACTTTC.

J is TRBJ1-2 and V is TRBV27; D remains unclear. The CDR3 contains 15 residues. Germline CDR1 and CDR2: MNHEY and SMNVEV (reference sequence). V was clipped by 0 bases and J by 0 bases, with 8 bases between them. In DNA form, the CDR3 reads TGTGCCAGCAGTTTATCGAGGAGAGCTAACTATGGCTACACCTTC. Protein: CASSLSRRANYGYTF.

In regard to this clone: The germline gene is not matched at one end of the junction; a read error may be the cause. V and J are TRBV6-4 and TRBJ2-2, with 9 bases that match TRBD1. CDR3 length: 17 residues. Germline lookup yields CDR1 MRHNA and CDR2 SNTAGT. This CDR3 reads CASSDFGRTGESRGAVF. For the CDR3, the DNA is TGTGCCAGCAGTGACTTTGGGAGGACAGGGGAAAGTCGGGGAGCTGTTTTT.

The gene calls are TRBV5-4 and TRBJ2-5, with 9 bases identical to TRBD2. The CDR3 covers 15 residues. V lost 0 bases and J lost 6; bases outside the gene matches: 6. The germline V gene encodes CDR1 SGHNT and CDR2 YYREEE (reference sequence). The CDR3: CASSLDSGRVKTQYF. The CDR3 DNA sequence: TGTGCCAGCAGCTTGGATAGCGGGAGAGTGAAGACCCAGTACTTC.

The chain links TRBV6-2 or TRBV6-3 to TRBJ1-5; TRBD1 is a possible D gene (5 bases). Germline assignment: CDR1 MNHEY and CDR2 SVGEGT. V lost 4 bases and J lost 3, with 16 bases in between. CDR3 length: 16 amino acids. CDR3 residues: CASSSAGRPLNQPQHF. In DNA form, the CDR3 reads TGTGCCAGCAGTTCCGCGGGACGGCCTCTCAATCAGCCCCAGCATTTT.

The gene calls are TRBV27 and TRBJ2-3, with D perhaps assigned TRBD1 or TRBD2 (6 bases each). The germline V gene encodes CDR1 MNHEY and CDR2 SMNVEV (reference sequence). V was cut by 7 bases and J by 3 bases, with 11 bases left in between. The CDR3 covers 13 residues. For the CDR3, the DNA is TGTGCCAGCATGGTAGGGGGGACAGATACGCAGTATTTT. This translates into CASMVGGTDTQYF.

V and J are TRBV4-1 and TRBJ1-2; maybe TRBD1 (6 bases). The CDR3 has 13 amino acids. V lost 6 bases, J lost 3 bases, and 11 bases lay in between. The germline gives CDR1 MGHRA, CDR2 YSYEKL. CDR3 in DNA: TGCGCCAGCAGAAAACAGGGCGACTATGGCTACACCTTC. Translation gives CASRKQGDYGYTF.